The clone carrying this T cell receptor beta chain was seen many times. The CDR3 totals 13 residues. The V end was cut by 1 base, the J end by 5 bases, with 8 bases between. The germline V gene encodes CDR1 SGHVS and CDR2 FNYEAQ. The entry originates in a study of T cell repertoires in cytomegalovirus infection. TCRdb reanalysed the reads using MiXCR and keeps one entry per CDR3 protein. The table shows some 150,000 distinct CDR3 sequences, with about 20% occurring only once. Sequencing was performed on PBMCs. The receptor was isolated from a human donor in good health (CMV status not recorded). Some clones in this sample may be carry-over from other donors' samples. V usage is TRBV7-6 and J usage is TRBJ1-1; D is uncertain. Here the CDR3 DNA reads TGTGCCAGCAGCTTAGTCGACGGGACTGAAGCTTTCTTT. Translation gives CASSLVDGTEAFF.